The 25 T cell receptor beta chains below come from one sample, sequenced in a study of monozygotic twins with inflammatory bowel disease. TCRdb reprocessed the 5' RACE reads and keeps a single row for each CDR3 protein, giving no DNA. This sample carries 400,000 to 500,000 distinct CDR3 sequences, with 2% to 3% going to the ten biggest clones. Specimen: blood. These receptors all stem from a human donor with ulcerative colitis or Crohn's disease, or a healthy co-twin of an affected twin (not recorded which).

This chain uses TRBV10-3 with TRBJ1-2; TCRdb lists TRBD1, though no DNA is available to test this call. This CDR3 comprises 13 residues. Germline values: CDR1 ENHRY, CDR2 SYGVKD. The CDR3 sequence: CAITTDRDPGYTF.

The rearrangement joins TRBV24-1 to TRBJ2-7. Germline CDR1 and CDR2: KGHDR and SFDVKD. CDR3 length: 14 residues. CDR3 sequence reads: CATSDSQRPYEQYF.

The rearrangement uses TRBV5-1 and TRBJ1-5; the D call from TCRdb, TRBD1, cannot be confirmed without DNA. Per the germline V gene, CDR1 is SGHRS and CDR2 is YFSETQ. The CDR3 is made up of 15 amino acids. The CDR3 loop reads CASSLDPGDGQPQHF.

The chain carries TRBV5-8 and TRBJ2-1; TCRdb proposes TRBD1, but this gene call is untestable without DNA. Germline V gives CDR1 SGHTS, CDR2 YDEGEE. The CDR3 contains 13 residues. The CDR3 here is CASGGGAYNEQFF.

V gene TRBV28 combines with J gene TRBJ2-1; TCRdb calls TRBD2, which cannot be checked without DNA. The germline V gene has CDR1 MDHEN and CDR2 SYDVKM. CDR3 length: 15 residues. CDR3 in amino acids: CASSLPLAAYNEQFF.

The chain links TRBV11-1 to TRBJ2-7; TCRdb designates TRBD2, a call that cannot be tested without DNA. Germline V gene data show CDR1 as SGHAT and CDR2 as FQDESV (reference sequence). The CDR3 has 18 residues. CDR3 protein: CASSFASGSFGRPYEQYF.

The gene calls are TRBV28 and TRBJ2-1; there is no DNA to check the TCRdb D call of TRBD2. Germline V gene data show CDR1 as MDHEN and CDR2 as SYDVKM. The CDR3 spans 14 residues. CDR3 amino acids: CASLETSPHNEQFF.

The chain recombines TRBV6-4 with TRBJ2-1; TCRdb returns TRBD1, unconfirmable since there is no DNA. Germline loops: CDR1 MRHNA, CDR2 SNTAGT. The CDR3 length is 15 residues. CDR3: CASSERGGRHNEQFF.

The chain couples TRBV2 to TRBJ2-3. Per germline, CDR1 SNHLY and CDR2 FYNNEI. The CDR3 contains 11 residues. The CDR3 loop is CASVTRDTQYF.

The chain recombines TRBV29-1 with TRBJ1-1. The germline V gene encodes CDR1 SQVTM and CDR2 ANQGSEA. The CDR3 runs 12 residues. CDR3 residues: CSAAQQNTEAFF.

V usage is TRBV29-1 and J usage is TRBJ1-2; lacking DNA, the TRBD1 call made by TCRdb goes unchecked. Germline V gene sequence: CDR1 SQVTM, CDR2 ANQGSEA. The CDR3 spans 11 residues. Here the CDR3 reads CSVETGYGYTF.

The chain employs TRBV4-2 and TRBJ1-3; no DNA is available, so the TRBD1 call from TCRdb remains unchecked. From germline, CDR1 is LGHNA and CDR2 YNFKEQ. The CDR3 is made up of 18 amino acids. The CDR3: CASSQDQTGWYSGNTIYF.

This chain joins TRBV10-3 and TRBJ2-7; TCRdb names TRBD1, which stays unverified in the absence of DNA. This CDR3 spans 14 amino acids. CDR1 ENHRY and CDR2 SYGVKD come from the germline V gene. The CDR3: CAINRGGPSYEQYF.

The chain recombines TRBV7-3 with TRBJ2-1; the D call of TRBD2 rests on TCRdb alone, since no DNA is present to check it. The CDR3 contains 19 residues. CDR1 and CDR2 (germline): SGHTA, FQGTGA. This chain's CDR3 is CASSLIGGGREDFYNEQFF.

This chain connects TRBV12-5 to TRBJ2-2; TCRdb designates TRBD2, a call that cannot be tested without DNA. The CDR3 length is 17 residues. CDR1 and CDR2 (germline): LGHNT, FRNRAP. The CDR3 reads CASDGGTSGSLPGELFF.

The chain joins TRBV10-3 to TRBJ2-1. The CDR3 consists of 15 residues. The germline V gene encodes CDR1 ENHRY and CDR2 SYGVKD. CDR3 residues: CAISEPLGSYNEQFF.

CDR3 region: CASSLLPLTSGGYAGELFF. The chain is built from TRBV7-9 and TRBJ2-2; TCRdb designates TRBD2, a call that cannot be tested without DNA. The CDR3 consists of 19 residues. CDR1 and CDR2 (germline): SEHNR, FQNEAQ (reference sequence).

The chain's CDR3 is CASSPRDREDYGYTF. The chain uses TRBV5-1 and TRBJ1-2; TCRdb designates TRBD1, a call that cannot be tested without DNA. The CDR3 is made up of 15 amino acids. Germline V gives CDR1 SGHRS, CDR2 YFSETQ.

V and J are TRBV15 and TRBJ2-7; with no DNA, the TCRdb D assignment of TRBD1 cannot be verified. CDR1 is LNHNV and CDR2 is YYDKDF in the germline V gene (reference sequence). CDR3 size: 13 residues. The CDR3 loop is CATSRGGTLEQYF.

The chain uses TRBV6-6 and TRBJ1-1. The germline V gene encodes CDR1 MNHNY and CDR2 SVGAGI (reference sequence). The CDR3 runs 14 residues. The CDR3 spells CASRPDDMNTEAFF.

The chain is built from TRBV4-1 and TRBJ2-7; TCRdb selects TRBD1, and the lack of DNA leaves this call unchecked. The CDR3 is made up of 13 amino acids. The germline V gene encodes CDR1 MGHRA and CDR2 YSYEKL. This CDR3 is CASSQDPGDEQYF.

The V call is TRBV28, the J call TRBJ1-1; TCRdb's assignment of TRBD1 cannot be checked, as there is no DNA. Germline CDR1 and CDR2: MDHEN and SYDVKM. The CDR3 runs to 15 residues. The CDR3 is CASSSGQSGRTEAFF.

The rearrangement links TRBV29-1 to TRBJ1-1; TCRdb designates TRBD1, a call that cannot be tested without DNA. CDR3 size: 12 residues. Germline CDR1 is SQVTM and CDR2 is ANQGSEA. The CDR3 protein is CSVDTGGGGAFF.

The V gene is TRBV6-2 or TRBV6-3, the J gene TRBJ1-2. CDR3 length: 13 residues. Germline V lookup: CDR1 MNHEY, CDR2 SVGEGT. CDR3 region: CASSETGLRGYTF.

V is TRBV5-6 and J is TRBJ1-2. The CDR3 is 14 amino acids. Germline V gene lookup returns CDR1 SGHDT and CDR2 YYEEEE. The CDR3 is CASSLEQRIYGYTF.